This T cell receptor (beta chain) was obtained from a study of T cell responses to AZD1222 COVID-19 vaccine. This clone was recorded many times. This CDR3 contains 14 residues. The V end was cut by 2 bases, the J end by 2 bases, with 10 bases between. Germline V gives CDR1 SNHLY, CDR2 FYNNEI. Sequenced by immunoSEQ multiplex PCR; TCRdb stores in-frame clones only, minus some. This sample carries over 95,000 clones, approximately 87% of them seen once, and the ten largest clones take 10% to 15%. The TCR originated in an adult in good health. The sequencing here drew on peripheral blood, taken on day 0 of AZD1222 vaccination. The chain is built from TRBV2 and TRBJ2-7, with D unclear. The CDR3 here is CASSERTAAYEQYF. CDR3 in DNA: TGTGCCAGCAGTGAAAGGACGGCGGCCTACGAGCAGTACTTC.